This T cell receptor beta chain was sequenced for a study of blood T cell repertoires in COVID-19. Assay: immunoSEQ multiplex PCR; the TCRdb copy retains only in-frame clones and omits some. The data show 150,000 or so clones, more than 85% seen once. Per germline, CDR1 MNHEY and CDR2 SMNVEV (reference sequence). The CDR3 is 18 residues long. Between the trimmed V and J ends, which lost 2 bases and 1 base, there was a span of 15 bases. Sequencing was performed on peripheral blood. The gene calls are TRBV27 and TRBJ2-6; D is possibly TRBD1 (6 bases). The clonotype comes from a man over 45 with acute or convalescent COVID-19. CDR3 nucleotide sequence: TGTGCCAGCAGTTTAAGAAGGACAGATACTTCTGGGGCCAACGTCCTGACTTTC. This sequence encodes CASSLRRTDTSGANVLTF.